A single sample is the source of the 8 T cell receptor beta chains below, sequenced in a study of cytomegalovirus exposure and HLA in healthy donors (dated by TCRdb to about 2017). The library was prepared using the immunoSEQ multiplex PCR assay. For the multiplex PCR, a mixture combining 60 forward primers for TCR Vbeta segments and 13 reverse primers for TCR Jbeta segments was used. Not all clones reach the TCRdb copy of this immuneACCESS table, which keeps in-frame sequences only. Checked studies attribute under half of the gap to unresolved V genes and leave the rest unexplained. In all, the sample holds tens of thousands of clones, and approximately 70% of those were seen once. The ten largest account for roughly 10% of the sample. The source material was PBMCs. The receptors here all came from a woman aged 50 to 65 in good health and CMV-seropositive.

V is TRBV28 and J is TRBJ2-5; D is ambiguous. Germline V gene lookup returns CDR1 MDHEN and CDR2 SYDVKM. CDR3 length: 14 residues. Trimming took off 2 bases at V and 2 bases at J, with 9 bases between the two ends. CDR3 nucleotides: TGTGCCAGCAGTTTAGTAACACATCAAGAGACCCAGTACTTC. Its translation: CASSLVTHQETQYF.

The CDR3: CASSLSRQTYGYTF. Written as DNA, the CDR3 is TGTGCCAGCAGTCTTTCCCGACAGACTTATGGCTACACCTTC. The chain combines TRBV27 with TRBJ1-2, with D maybe TRBD1 (5 bases). V dropped 5 bases and J dropped 5 bases, with 15 bases sitting between them. CDR1 and CDR2 from the germline V gene are MNHEY and SMNVEV (reference sequence). The CDR3 has 14 amino acids.

CDR3 residues: CASLAATGINSPLHF. CDR3 bases: TGTGCCAGTTTAGCCGCGACAGGGATTAATTCACCCCTCCACTTT. This chain links TRBV19 with TRBJ1-6; TRBD1 matches at 7 bases. Losses at the gene ends were 8 bases for V and 6 bases for J; bases not matched to a gene: 10. This CDR3 contains 15 residues. Germline-derived CDR1 and CDR2 are LNHDA and SQIVND (reference sequence).

This sequence joins TRBV27 and TRBJ1-2, with TRBD1 matching 11 bases. J gave up 7 bases and V 6 bases, and 13 bases lay outside the gene matches. This CDR3 spans 16 amino acids. Germline CDR1 MNHEY, CDR2 SMNVEV (reference sequence). The CDR3 nucleotides are TGTGCCAGCAGGGAGGGGGACAGGGGGAAACCCTCTGGCTACACCTTC. The encoded protein is CASREGDRGKPSGYTF.

On this clone: Other nucleotide sequences from this sample produce the same CDR3. This chain connects TRBV4-3 to TRBJ1-5, with D hard to call. Germline V gene lookup returns CDR1 LGHNA and CDR2 YSLEER. Trimming left V 0 bases short and J 4 bases short, with 4 bases between. The CDR3 length is 13 residues. The CDR3 DNA reads TGCGCCAGCAGCCAAGACGGGAATCAGCCCCAGCATTTT. Protein: CASSQDGNQPQHF.

This chain links TRBV18 with TRBJ1-1; TRBD1 matches 8 bases. CDR3 size: 15 residues. CDR1 is KGHSH, CDR2 LQKENI, per germline. V was clipped by 0 bases and J by 1 base; unmatched bases: 1. The CDR3: CASSPPGTGNTEAFF. The CDR3 DNA sequence: TGTGCCAGCTCACCACCCGGGACAGGGAACACTGAAGCTTTCTTT.

The gene calls are TRBV7-2 and TRBJ2-5; 8 nucleotides agree with TRBD2. In germline, CDR1 is SGHTA, CDR2 FQGNSA. V was clipped by 1 base and J by 2 bases; unmatched bases: 9. The CDR3 length is 17 residues. The CDR3 region is CASSLGLGGRIQETQYF. The DNA of the CDR3 is TGTGCCAGCAGCTTAGGCTTAGGCGGGAGGATTCAAGAGACCCAGTACTTC.

The chain is built from TRBV30 and TRBJ1-1; 8 bases fit TRBD1. CDR3 length equals 13 residues. Trimming removed 4 bases from V and 4 bases from J; junction bases left unmatched: 5. The V gene's germline CDR1 is GTSNPN and CDR2 SVGIG (reference sequence). The CDR3 DNA reads TGTGCCTGGAATCAGGGGGCGAGCACTGAAGCTTTCTTT. Its translation: CAWNQGASTEAFF.